These T cell receptor beta chains were read from a single sample in a study of blood T cell repertoires in COVID-19. Using immunoSEQ multiplex PCR, the repertoire was profiled, and TCRdb retains in-frame clones only, with some absent. Among about 180,000 clones listed, 86% were seen once. Input material: peripheral blood. Receptors originate from a man in his 70s with active or convalescent COVID-19. Each CDR3 is given without its conserved first and last residue. The D gene is left open where the match is weak.

>TRBJ2-1|TRBV19|TRBD1
ASSIEPGTVGREQF
>TRBJ1-2|TRBV7-9|TRBD1
ASSQWGQGSYGYT
>TRBJ1-5|TRBV19|TRBD1
ASSIKGAQGGGNQPQH
>TRBJ2-3|TRBV13|TRBD1
ASSFRQGAGDTQY
>TRBJ1-2|TRBV2|-
ASRGTTNYGYT
>TRBJ1-1|TRBV7-9|TRBD1
ASSSPPDRGRIFTEAF
>TRBJ2-1|TRBV5-1|TRBD2
ASSLRLAGGGGEQF
>TRBJ1-4|TRBV11-3|-
ASSHRGQTLPTNEKLF
>TRBJ2-7|TRBV28|-
ASSLGGRVEQY
>TRBJ2-5|TRBV5-1|TRBD1
ASSSTGARETQY
>TRBJ2-1|TRBV15|TRBD1
ATRGQPYNEQF
>TRBJ1-2|TRBV2|-
ASRGTSYGYT
>TRBJ2-7|TRBV19|TRBD1
ASSLDRGLSYEQY
>TRBJ2-2|TRBV24-1|-
ATRRGANTGELF
>TRBJ1-1|TRBV4-3|TRBD1
ASSQLQGGAEAF